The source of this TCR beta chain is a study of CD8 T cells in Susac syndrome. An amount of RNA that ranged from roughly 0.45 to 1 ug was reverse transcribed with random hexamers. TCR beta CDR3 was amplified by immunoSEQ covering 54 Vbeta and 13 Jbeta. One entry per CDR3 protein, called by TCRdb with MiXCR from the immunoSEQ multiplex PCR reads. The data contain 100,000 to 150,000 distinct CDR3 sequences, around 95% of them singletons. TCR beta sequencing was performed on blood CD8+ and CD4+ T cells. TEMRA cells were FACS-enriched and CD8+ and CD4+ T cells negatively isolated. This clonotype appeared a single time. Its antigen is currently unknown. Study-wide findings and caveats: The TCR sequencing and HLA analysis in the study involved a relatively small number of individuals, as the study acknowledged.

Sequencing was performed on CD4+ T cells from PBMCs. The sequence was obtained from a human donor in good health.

CDR3 DNA sequence: TGTGCCAGCACCCTGGACAGGACTTCCTACGAGCAGTACTTC. Its protein product is CASTLDRTSYEQYF. The chain couples TRBV12-3 or TRBV12-4 to TRBJ2-7; 7 bases line up with TRBD1. J gave up 1 base and V 7 bases, and 7 bases lay outside the gene matches. This CDR3 contains 14 residues.